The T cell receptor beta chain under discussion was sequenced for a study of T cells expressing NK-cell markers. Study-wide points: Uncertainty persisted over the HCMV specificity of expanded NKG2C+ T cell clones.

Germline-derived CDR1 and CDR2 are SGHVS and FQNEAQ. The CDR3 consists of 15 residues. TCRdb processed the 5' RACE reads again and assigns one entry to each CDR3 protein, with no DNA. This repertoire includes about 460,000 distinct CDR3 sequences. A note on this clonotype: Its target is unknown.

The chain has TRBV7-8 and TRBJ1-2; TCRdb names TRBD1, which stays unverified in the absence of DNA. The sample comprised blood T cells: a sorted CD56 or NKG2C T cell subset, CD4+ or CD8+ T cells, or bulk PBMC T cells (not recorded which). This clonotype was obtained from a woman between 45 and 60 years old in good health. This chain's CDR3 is CASSVRGNSPNGYTF.